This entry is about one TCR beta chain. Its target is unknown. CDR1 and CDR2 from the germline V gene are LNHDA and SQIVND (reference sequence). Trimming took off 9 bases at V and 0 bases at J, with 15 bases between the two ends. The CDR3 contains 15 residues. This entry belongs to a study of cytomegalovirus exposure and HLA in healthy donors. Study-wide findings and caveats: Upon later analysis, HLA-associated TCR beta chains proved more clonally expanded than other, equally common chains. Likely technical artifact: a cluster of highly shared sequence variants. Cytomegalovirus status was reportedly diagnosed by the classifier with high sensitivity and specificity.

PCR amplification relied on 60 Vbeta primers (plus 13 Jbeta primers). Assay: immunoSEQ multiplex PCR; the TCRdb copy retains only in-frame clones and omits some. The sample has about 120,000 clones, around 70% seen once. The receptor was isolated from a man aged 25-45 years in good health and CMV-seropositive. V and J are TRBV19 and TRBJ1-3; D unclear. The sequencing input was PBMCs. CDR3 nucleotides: TGTGCCAGAGGCCCCGGGGTCAGCTCTGGAAACACCATATATTTT. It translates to CARGPGVSSGNTIYF.